Listed below are T cell receptor beta chains from one sample, sequenced in a study of shared clonotypes between healthy human individuals. The method was immunoSEQ multiplex PCR; TCRdb's version includes in-frame clones alone and lacks a portion of them. The table has about 2.1 million clones, about 92% seen once; the top ten hold 1.5% to 2%. Sequences were obtained from naive CD8+ T cells from PBMCs. All receptors derive from a man between 18 and 35 years old in good health. Some clones in this sample may be carry-over from other donors' samples. Both conserved end residues are part of each CDR3. D genes are given only for firm matches. Only part of the rows carry a size: once, few, many, or a class if the clone is expanded.

clone size	V gene	J gene	D gene	CDR3 DNA	CDR3 protein
.	TRBV14	TRBJ2-1	.	TGTGCCAGCAGCCAAGGGTCTCCAAGAAATGAGCAGTTCTTC	CASSQGSPRNEQFF
.	TRBV12-5	TRBJ2-1	TRBD1	TGTGCTAGTGGTTGGGCCCACAGGGGGCCCCTAGGGGTGCAGTTCTTC	CASGWAHRGPLGVQFF
.	TRBV5-6	TRBJ2-3	.	TGTGCCAGCAGCTTGGCCAGGAGCACAGATACGCAGTATTTT	CASSLARSTDTQYF
.	TRBV27	TRBJ2-1	.	TGTGCCAGCAGTTTGTTACTTGGTGGAGGGCAGTTCTTC	CASSLLLGGGQFF
.	TRBV6-5	TRBJ1-1	TRBD1	TGTGCCAGCAGTTCAGGGGGCGCGGGCACTGAAGCTTTCTTT	CASSSGGAGTEAFF
.	TRBV27	TRBJ2-1	TRBD2	TGTGCCAGCAGTTTAACCCCCTCGACTAGCGGGGTTAACAATGAGCAGTTCTTC	CASSLTPSTSGVNNEQFF
.	TRBV2	TRBJ1-5	TRBD1	TGTGCCAGCAGTTCACAACCGGGTGTGGAGGGGGCGCATAAAGGTCAGCCCCAGCATTTT	CASSSQPGVEGAHKGQPQHF
.	TRBV7-9	TRBJ2-7	.	TGTGCCAGCGCTGGGGCAGCTCAATTAATATACGAGCAGTACTTC	CASAGAAQLIYEQYF
.	TRBV5-5	TRBJ1-5	.	TGTGCCAGCAGCGCCCGGGGCCCTAACCAGCCCCAGCATTTT	CASSARGPNQPQHF
.	TRBV5-5	TRBJ2-7	.	TGTGCCAGCAGCTTGGTTAGTCCCGAGCAGTACTTC	CASSLVSPEQYF
.	TRBV7-9	TRBJ2-5	TRBD1	TGTGCCAGCAGCCACGGGACAGGGGAGTACGAGACCCAGTACTTC	CASSHGTGEYETQYF
.	TRBV28	TRBJ2-2	TRBD2	TGTGCCAGCAGTTTTAGCGGGAAACGGGACACCGGGGAGCTGTTTTTT	CASSFSGKRDTGELFF
.	TRBV5-8	TRBJ2-3	.	TGTGCCAGCAGCTGGGGGACCTCGGGGCGTACAGATACGCAGTATTTT	CASSWGTSGRTDTQYF
.	TRBV9	TRBJ2-3	.	TGTGCCAGCAGCCCACAGGTGAAGACGGGCCCCTTAGACACAGATACGCAGTATTTT	CASSPQVKTGPLDTDTQYF
.	TRBV2	TRBJ1-5	.	TGTGCCAGCAGTGTGCAAGGGCCGTGGCCCCAGCATTTT	CASSVQGPWPQHF
.	TRBV4-1	TRBJ1-2	.	TGCGCCAGCAGCCAGGCCCCTGGGCTACAGCTTAACTATGGCTACACCTTC	CASSQAPGLQLNYGYTF
once	TRBV9	TRBJ2-1	.	TGTGCCAGCAGCGTAGGGAGGGGACCTAATGAGCAGTTCTTC	CASSVGRGPNEQFF
.	TRBV7-9	TRBJ2-3	TRBD2	TGTGCCAGCAGCATTACCCAGGGCCTGACTAGCGGAAGAGATGATACGCAGTATTTT	CASSITQGLTSGRDDTQYF
.	TRBV4-1	TRBJ2-1	TRBD1	TGCGCCAGCAGCCACGGACAGGGGCCCGATACTGAGCAGTTCTTC	CASSHGQGPDTEQFF
.	TRBV4-1	TRBJ2-3	.	TGCGCCAGCAGCCTTAACGCAGGGTTCACAGATACGCAGTATTTT	CASSLNAGFTDTQYF
few	TRBV29-1	TRBJ1-1	.	TGCAGCGTTGATAAGGGCCTGAACACTGAAGCTTTCTTT	CSVDKGLNTEAFF
few	TRBV18	TRBJ1-5	.	TGTGCCAGCTCACTTACAGGGCTCAATCAGCCCCAGCATTTT	CASSLTGLNQPQHF